The entry that follows covers one T cell receptor (beta chain) sequence. No antigen is known for it. Profiled with immunoSEQ multiplex PCR; TCRdb holds only in-frame clones, not every one. The sample contains some 120,000 clones, around 84% of which appear only once. This CDR3 is 13 amino acids long. Trimming stripped 4 bases from V and 5 bases from J, with 10 bases between. Germline lookup yields CDR1 SGHDT and CDR2 YYEEEE. The sample is drawn from a study of identifying expanded T cells in peripheral blood. Notes on the study in general: Across healthy donors, higher total template counts meant significantly greater roughly 2-week count variance. Differentially abundant clones: 0.95 to 1.5 between replicates, approximately 15 at around 14 days, 19 at four.

The receptor was derived from a person aged 18-70 years in good health. The sequenced material came from blood. The rearrangement joins TRBV5-6 to TRBJ2-1, with D unresolved. The CDR3 DNA is TGTGCCAGCAGCCTCCTCTCGCACAATGAGCAGTTCTTC. Translated: CASSLLSHNEQFF.